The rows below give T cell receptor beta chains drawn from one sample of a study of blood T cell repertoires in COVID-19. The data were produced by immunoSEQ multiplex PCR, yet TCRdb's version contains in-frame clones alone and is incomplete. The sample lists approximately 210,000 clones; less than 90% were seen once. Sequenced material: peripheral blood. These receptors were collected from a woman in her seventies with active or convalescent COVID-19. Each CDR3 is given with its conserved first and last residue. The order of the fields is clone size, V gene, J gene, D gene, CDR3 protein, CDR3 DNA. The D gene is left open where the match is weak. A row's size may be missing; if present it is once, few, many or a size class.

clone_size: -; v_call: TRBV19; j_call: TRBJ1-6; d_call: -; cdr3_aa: CASRGEGDLHF; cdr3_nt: TGTGCCAGTCGGGGGGAGGGGGATCTCCACTTT
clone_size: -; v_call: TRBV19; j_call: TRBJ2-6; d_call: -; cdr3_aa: CASNFISGANVLTF; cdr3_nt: TGTGCCAGTAATTTTATCTCTGGGGCCAACGTCCTGACTTTC
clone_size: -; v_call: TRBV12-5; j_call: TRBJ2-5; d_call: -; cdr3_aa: CASGNPGWRETQYF; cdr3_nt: TGTGCTAGTGGTAACCCAGGGTGGCGTGAGACCCAGTACTTC
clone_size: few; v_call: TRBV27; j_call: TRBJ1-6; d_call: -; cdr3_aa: CASRSLTENSPLHF; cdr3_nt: TGTGCCAGCAGAAGCCTGACAGAGAATTCACCCCTCCACTTT
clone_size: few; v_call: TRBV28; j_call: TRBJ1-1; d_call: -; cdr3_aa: CASIGDTEAFF; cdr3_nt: TGTGCCAGCATCGGGGACACTGAAGCTTTCTTT
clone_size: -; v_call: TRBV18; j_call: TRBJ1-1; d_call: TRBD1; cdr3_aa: CASSPRQGAYTEAFF; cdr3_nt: TGTGCCAGCTCACCCCGACAGGGGGCCTATACTGAAGCTTTCTTT
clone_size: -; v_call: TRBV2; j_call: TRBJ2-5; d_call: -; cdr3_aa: CASSELPGRGETQYF; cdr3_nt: TGTGCCAGCAGTGAATTGCCGGGTAGGGGAGAGACCCAGTACTTC
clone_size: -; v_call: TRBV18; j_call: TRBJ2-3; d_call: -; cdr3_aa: CASSLETQYF; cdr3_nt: TGTGCCAGCTCCCTCGAGACGCAGTATTTT
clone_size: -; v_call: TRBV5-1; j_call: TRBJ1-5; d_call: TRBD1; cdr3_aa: CASSPGTGHQPQHF; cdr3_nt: TGCGCCAGCAGCCCCGGGACAGGGCATCAGCCCCAGCATTTT
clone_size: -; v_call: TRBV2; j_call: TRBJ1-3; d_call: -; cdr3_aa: CASRPLVSVSGNTIYF; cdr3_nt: TGTGCCAGCAGGCCCCTGGTTTCGGTCTCTGGAAACACCATATATTTT
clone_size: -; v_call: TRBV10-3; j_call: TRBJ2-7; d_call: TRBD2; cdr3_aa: CAISDGTSGTIEQYF; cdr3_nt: TGTGCCATCAGTGACGGGACTAGCGGTACTATCGAGCAGTACTTC
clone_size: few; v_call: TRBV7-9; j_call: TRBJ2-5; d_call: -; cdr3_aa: CASSLGSVRGARGQETQYF; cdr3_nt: TGTGCCAGCAGCTTAGGATCGGTACGGGGGGCCCGTGGACAAGAGACCCAGTACTTC
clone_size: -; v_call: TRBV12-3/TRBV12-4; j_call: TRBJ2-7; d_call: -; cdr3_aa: CASSPGIAYEQYF; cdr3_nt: TGTGCCAGCAGCCCCGGGATCGCCTACGAGCAGTACTTC
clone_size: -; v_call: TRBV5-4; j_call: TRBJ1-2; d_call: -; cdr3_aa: CASSLDSGWGPSNTF; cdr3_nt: TGTGCCAGCAGCTTGGATTCTGGGTGGGGGCCCTCTAACACCTTC
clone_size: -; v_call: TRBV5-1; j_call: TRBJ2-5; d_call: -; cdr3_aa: CASSGGSRETQYF; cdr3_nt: TGCGCCAGCAGCGGGGGCTCACGGGAGACCCAGTACTTC
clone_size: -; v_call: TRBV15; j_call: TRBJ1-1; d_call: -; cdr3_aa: CATSRNRVEAFF; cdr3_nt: TGTGCCACCAGCAGAAACAGGGTGGAAGCTTTCTTT
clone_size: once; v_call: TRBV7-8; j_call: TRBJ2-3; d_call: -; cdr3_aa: CASSFGLGTDTQYF; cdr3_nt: TGTGCCAGCAGTTTCGGACTCGGCACAGATACGCAGTATTTT
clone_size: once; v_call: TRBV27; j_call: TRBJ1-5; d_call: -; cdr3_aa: CASSLWGGSINQPQHF; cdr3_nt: TGTGCCAGCAGCCTCTGGGGGGGGAGCATCAATCAGCCCCAGCATTTT
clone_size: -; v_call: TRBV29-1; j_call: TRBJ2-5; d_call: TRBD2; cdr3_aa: CSVGLAGGQETQYF; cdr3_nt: TGCAGCGTGGGACTAGCGGGAGGACAAGAGACCCAGTACTTC
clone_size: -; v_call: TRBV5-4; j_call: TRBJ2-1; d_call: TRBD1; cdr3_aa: CASSFGTGPANEQFF; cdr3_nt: TGTGCCAGCAGCTTCGGGACAGGGCCGGCAAATGAGCAGTTCTTC
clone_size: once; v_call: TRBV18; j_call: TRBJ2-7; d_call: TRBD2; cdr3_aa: CASSPLAGASYEQYF; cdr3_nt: TGTGCCAGCTCACCCCTAGCGGGAGCTTCCTACGAGCAGTACTTC
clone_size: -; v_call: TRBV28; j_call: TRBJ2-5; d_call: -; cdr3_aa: CASSLAGPQETQYF; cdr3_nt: TGTGCCAGCAGTTTGGCGGGCCCGCAAGAGACCCAGTACTTC
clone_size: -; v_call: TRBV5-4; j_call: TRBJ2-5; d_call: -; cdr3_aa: CASSSQQGAETQYF; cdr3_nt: TGTGCCAGCAGCTCCCAACAGGGAGCAGAGACCCAGTACTTC
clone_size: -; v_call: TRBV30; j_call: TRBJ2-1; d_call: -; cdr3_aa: CAYTLQGKRDEQFF; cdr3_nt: TGTGCCTATACACTGCAGGGAAAGCGGGATGAGCAGTTCTTC
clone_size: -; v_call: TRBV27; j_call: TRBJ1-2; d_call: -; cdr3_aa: CASSHLGDGGVGGYTF; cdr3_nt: TGTGCCAGCAGTCACCTGGGGGACGGCGGGGTGGGAGGCTACACCTTC
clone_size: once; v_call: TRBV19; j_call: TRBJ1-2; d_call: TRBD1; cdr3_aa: CASYRGGAGSYGYTF; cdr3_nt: TGTGCCAGCTACCGAGGGGGCGCAGGGTCTTATGGCTACACCTTC
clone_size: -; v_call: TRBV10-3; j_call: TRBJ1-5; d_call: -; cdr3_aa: CAISAAGNQPQHF; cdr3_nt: TGTGCCATCAGTGCCGCAGGGAATCAGCCCCAGCATTTT
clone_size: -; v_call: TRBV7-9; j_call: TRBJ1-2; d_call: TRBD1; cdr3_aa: CAISPGTGGYGYTF; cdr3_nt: TGTGCCATCTCTCCCGGGACAGGGGGCTATGGCTACACCTTC
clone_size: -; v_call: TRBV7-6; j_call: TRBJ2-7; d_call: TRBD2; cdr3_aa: CASSPTGTSGYEQYF; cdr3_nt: TGTGCCAGCAGCCCCACGGGGACTAGCGGCTACGAGCAGTACTTC
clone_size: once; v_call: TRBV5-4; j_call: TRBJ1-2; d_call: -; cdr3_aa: CASGQGSTNYGYTF; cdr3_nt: TGTGCCAGCGGGCAGGGGTCAACCAACTATGGCTACACCTTC
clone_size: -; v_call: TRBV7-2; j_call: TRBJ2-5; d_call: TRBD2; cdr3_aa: CASSSGLAGVQETQYF; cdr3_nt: TGTGCCAGCAGCTCGGGACTAGCGGGAGTGCAAGAGACCCAGTACTTC
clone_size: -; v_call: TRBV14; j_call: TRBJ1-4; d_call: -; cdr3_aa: CASSPRPTTNEKLFF; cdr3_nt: TGTGCCAGCAGCCCCAGGCCTACAACTAATGAAAAACTGTTTTTT
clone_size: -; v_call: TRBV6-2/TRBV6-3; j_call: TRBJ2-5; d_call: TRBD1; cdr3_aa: CASSSTGGEYETQYF; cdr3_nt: TGTGCCAGCAGTAGTACAGGGGGCGAGTACGAGACCCAGTACTTC
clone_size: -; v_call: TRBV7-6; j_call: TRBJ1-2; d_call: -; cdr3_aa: CASSLYIRYGYTF; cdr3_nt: TGTGCCAGCAGCTTATACATTCGCTATGGCTACACCTTC
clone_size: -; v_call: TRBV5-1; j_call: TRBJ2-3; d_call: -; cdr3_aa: CASTPGGADTQYF; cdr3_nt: TGCGCCAGCACCCCCGGGGGTGCAGATACGCAGTATTTT
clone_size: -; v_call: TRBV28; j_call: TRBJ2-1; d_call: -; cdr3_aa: CASSQTRVNEQFF; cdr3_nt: TGTGCCAGCAGCCAAACCCGGGTCAATGAGCAGTTCTTC
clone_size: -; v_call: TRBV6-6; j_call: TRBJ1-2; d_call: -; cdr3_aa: CASSYSGVVGYTF; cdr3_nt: TGTGCCAGCAGTTACTCAGGGGTAGTCGGCTACACCTTC
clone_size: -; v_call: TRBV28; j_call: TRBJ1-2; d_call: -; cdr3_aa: CASSLEVIQDYGYTF; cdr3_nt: TGTGCCAGCAGTTTGGAAGTAATTCAGGACTATGGCTACACCTTC
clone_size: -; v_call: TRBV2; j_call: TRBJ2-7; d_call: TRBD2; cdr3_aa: CASTPGGWEQYF; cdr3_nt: TGTGCCAGCACCCCCGGGGGGTGGGAGCAGTACTTC
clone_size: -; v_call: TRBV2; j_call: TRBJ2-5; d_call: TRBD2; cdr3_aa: CATGTSGGLETQYF; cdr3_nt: TGTGCCACCGGGACTAGCGGGGGTTTGGAGACCCAGTACTTC
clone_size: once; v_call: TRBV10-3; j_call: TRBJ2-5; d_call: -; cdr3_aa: CAISGGHETQYF; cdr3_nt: TGTGCCATCAGTGGAGGCCATGAGACCCAGTACTTC
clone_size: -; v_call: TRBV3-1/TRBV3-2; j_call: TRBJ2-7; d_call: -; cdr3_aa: CASSQPGEGGDEQYF; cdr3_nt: TGTGCCAGCAGCCAACCAGGGGAGGGGGGTGACGAGCAGTACTTC
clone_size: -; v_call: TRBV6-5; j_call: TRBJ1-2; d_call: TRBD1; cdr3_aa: CASSYTGTGGGYGYTF; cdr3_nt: TGTGCCAGCAGTTACACTGGGACAGGGGGCGGTTATGGCTACACCTTC
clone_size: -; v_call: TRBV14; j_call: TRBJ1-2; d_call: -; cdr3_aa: CASSHPGEGSGYTF; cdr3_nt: TGTGCCAGCAGCCACCCTGGGGAAGGGAGCGGCTACACCTTC
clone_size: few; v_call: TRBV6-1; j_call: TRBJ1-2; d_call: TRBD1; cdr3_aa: CASSEQQGPHYGYTF; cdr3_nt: TGTGCCAGCAGTGAACAACAGGGGCCCCACTATGGCTACACCTTC
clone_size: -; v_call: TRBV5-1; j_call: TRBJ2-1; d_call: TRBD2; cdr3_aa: CASSLQLAGGYNEQFF; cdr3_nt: TGCGCCAGCAGCTTGCAGCTAGCGGGAGGGTACAATGAGCAGTTCTTC
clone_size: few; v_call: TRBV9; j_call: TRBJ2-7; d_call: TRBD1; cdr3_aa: CASSAGTGDEQYF; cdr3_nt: TGTGCCAGCAGCGCCGGGACAGGGGACGAGCAGTACTTC
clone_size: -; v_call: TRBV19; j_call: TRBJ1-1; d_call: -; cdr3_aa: CASRGTGGTEAFF; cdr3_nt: TGTGCCAGTAGAGGGACTGGGGGCACTGAAGCTTTCTTT
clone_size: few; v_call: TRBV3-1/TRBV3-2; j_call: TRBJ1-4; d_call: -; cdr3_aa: CASSQDSTNEKLFF; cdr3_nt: TGTGCCAGCAGCCAAGACTCAACTAATGAAAAACTGTTTTTT
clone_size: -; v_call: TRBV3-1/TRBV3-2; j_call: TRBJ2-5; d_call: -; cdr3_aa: CASSPTGAGGTQYF; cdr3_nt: TGTGCCAGCAGTCCAACAGGAGCCGGGGGGACCCAGTACTTC
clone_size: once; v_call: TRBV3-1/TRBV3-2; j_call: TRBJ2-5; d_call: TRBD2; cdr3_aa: CASSQRGGQETQYF; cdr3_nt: TGTGCCAGCAGCCAACGCGGGGGGCAAGAGACCCAGTACTTC
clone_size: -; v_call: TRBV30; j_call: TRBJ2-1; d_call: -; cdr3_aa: CAWGPGNNEQFF; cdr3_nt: TGTGCCTGGGGTCCGGGAAACAATGAGCAGTTCTTC
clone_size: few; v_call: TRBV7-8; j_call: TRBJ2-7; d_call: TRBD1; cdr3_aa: CASSPGGEQYF; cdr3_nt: TGTGCCAGCAGCCCAGGGGGCGAGCAGTACTTC
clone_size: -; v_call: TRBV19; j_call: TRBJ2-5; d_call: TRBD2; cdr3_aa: CASTPGGGETQYF; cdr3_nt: TGTGCCAGTACCCCCGGCGGGGGAGAGACCCAGTACTTC
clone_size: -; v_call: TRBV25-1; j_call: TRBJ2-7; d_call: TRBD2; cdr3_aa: CASREYPSGTKYEQYF; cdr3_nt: TGTGCCAGCCGCGAATATCCCTCCGGGACTAAGTACGAGCAGTACTTC